This is a list of T cell receptor beta chains from one sample in a study of T-cell reconstitution after alpha-beta-depleted transplantation in children. TCRdb re-derived calls from the PCR reads in MiXCR, one entry per CDR3 protein. The repertoire holds about 250,000 distinct CDR3 sequences, with 20% to 30% as singletons. Sequences were derived from PBMCs, mostly from graft donor cells, sampled 360 days after TCRalphabeta/CD19-depleted stem cell transplant. All receptors come from a female patient aged 2 to 10 who had a stem cell transplant for congenital amegakaryocytic thrombocytopenia, so the T cells may come from the graft donor. Each CDR3 is given with its conserved first and last residue. The D gene is left open where the match is weak. Clone size is not always given. Where it is, it says once, few, many or a class for expanded clones.

.	TRBJ1-1	.	TRBV4-1	CASSQEPKGVSAFF	TGCGCCAGCAGCCAAGAGCCCAAAGGGGTTTCAGCTTTCTTT
.	TRBJ2-6	few	TRBV12-3/TRBV12-4	CASSNRDTPSGANVLTF	TGTGCCAGCAGTAACCGGGACACACCGTCTGGGGCCAACGTCCTGACTTTC
.	TRBJ2-5	.	TRBV15	CATSRGFEAQYF	TGTGCCACCAGCAGAGGATTTGAGGCCCAGTACTTC
TRBD1	TRBJ2-3	.	TRBV4-2	CASSQDTPTGLDTQYF	TGTGCCAGCAGCCAAGATACCCCGACAGGGTTAGATACGCAGTATTTT
.	TRBJ2-7	.	TRBV18	CASSPRDPRGYEQYF	TGTGCCAGCTCACCAAGGGATCCCCGGGGCTACGAGCAGTACTTC
.	TRBJ1-4	.	TRBV14	CASSRDRIKEKLFF	TGTGCCAGCAGCCGAGACAGGATTAAGGAAAAACTGTTTTTT
.	TRBJ1-4	.	TRBV7-9	CASRSTGNYNGKLFF	TGTGCCAGCAGATCGACAGGAAATTATAATGGAAAACTGTTTTTT
.	TRBJ2-1	.	TRBV7-9	CASSSPDREATNEQFF	TGTGCCAGCAGCTCCCCCGACAGGGAGGCCACCAATGAGCAGTTCTTC
.	TRBJ2-3	.	TRBV20-1	CSHLGAGTQYF	TGCAGCCACCTCGGGGCGGGTACGCAGTATTTT
TRBD2	TRBJ2-1	few	TRBV20-1	CSASRTSGQQFF	TGCAGTGCTAGCAGGACTAGCGGCCAGCAGTTCTTC
TRBD2	TRBJ2-1	many	TRBV7-3	CVSSLISSRVAGGNEQFF	TGTGTCAGCAGCTTAATAAGTTCAAGGGTAGCGGGAGGAAATGAGCAGTTCTTC
.	TRBJ2-5	many	TRBV15	CATSRDPEETQYF	TGTGCCACCAGCAGAGATCCAGAAGAGACCCAGTACTTC
.	TRBJ2-5	many	TRBV20-1	CSAQDKRETQYF	TGCAGTGCGCAAGATAAAAGGGAGACCCAGTACTTC
TRBD1	TRBJ1-2	few	TRBV12-3/TRBV12-4	CASSLGTGFVYGYTF	TGTGCCAGCAGTTTGGGGACAGGGTTTGTCTATGGCTACACCTTC
.	TRBJ1-4	few	TRBV12-3/TRBV12-4	CASSIRGVEGKLFF	TGTGCCAGCAGCATACGAGGGGTGGAAGGAAAACTGTTTTTT
TRBD1	TRBJ1-1	.	TRBV12-3/TRBV12-4	CASRWTGTGIEGEAFF	TGTGCCAGCAGATGGACCGGGACAGGTATAGAAGGTGAAGCTTTCTTT
.	TRBJ2-5	.	TRBV6-1	CATRGGAQETQYF	TGTGCCACCAGGGGGGGGGCCCAAGAGACCCAGTACTTC
TRBD2	TRBJ2-7	few	TRBV3-1	CASSGGNSYEQYF	TGTGCCAGTAGCGGGGGGAACTCCTACGAGCAGTACTTC
.	TRBJ1-1	many	TRBV28	CASSLTRQNTEAFF	TGTGCCAGCAGTTTGACGCGGCAGAACACTGAAGCTTTCTTT
TRBD2	TRBJ2-7	.	TRBV7-6	CASSLERGPYEQYF	TGTGCCAGCAGCTTAGAGCGGGGGCCCTACGAGCAGTACTTC
.	TRBJ2-1	few	TRBV30	CAWGARGRYLAQYNEQFF	TGTGCCTGGGGGGCCAGGGGCAGATACCTTGCCCAATACAATGAGCAGTTCTTC
.	TRBJ2-2	few	TRBV12-3/TRBV12-4	CASSLVGNPGELFF	TGTGCCAGCAGTTTAGTTGGCAACCCCGGGGAGCTGTTTTTT
.	TRBJ1-1	.	TRBV9	CASSVDVIGEGMNTEAFF	TGTGCCAGCAGCGTAGATGTGATAGGAGAGGGAATGAACACTGAAGCTTTCTTT
.	TRBJ1-4	few	TRBV27	CASSSRWTINEKLFF	TGTGCCAGCAGTTCCCGTTGGACAATTAATGAAAAACTGTTTTTT
.	TRBJ2-3	once	TRBV2	CASSNLATSTDTQYF	TGTGCCAGCAGCAATCTAGCGACTAGCACAGATACGCAGTATTTT
TRBD2	TRBJ2-7	.	TRBV27	CASSLAASGHEQYF	TGTGCCAGCAGTTTGGCGGCTAGCGGACACGAGCAGTACTTC
.	TRBJ2-1	few	TRBV7-6	CASSLAGGATDNEQFF	TGTGCCAGCAGCTTAGCTGGGGGGGCCACTGACAATGAGCAGTTCTTC
.	TRBJ2-2	many	TRBV5-1	CASSSGNTGELFF	TGCGCCAGCAGCTCAGGGAACACCGGGGAGCTGTTTTTT
.	TRBJ2-5	.	TRBV5-1	CASSLGLRFFQETQYF	TGCGCCAGCAGCTTGGGGCTACGGTTTTTCCAAGAGACCCAGTACTTC
.	TRBJ2-7	.	TRBV7-2	CASSLAAPRSYEKYF	TGTGCCAGCAGCTTAGCGGCCCCCAGGTCCTACGAGAAGTACTTC
TRBD2	TRBJ2-3	few	TRBV9	CASSFLAGTADTQYF	TGTGCCAGCAGTTTTCTAGCGGGAACTGCAGATACGCAGTATTTT
.	TRBJ2-5	.	TRBV20-1	CSARVAGMETQYF	TGCAGTGCTAGAGTGGCCGGTATGGAGACCCAGTACTTC
.	TRBJ2-1	.	TRBV3-1	CASSQVPGTPWARSYNEQFF	TGTGCCAGCAGCCAAGTTCCCGGGACCCCGTGGGCGCGCTCCTACAATGAGCAGTTCTTC
.	TRBJ2-7	few	TRBV2	CASKEGYRGYEQYF	TGTGCCAGCAAGGAGGGATATCGGGGCTACGAGCAGTACTTC
.	TRBJ1-1	.	TRBV7-9	CASSLTLDTEAFF	TGTGCCAGCAGCTTAACTCTGGACACTGAAGCTTTCTTT
.	TRBJ2-7	few	TRBV5-4	CASSLENGASYEQYF	TGTGCCAGCAGCTTGGAAAACGGGGCCTCCTACGAGCAGTACTTC
.	TRBJ2-5	many	TRBV2	CASSDRLGEETQYF	TGTGCCAGCAGTGATCGACTAGGGGAGGAGACCCAGTACTTC
.	TRBJ1-1	few	TRBV20-1	CSARSGQGSEAFF	TGCAGTGCTAGGTCAGGGCAAGGGAGTGAAGCTTTCTTT
.	TRBJ1-2	few	TRBV5-6	CASSGKRMGGFYGYTF	TGTGCCAGCAGCGGGAAGAGGATGGGCGGGTTCTATGGCTACACCTTC
.	TRBJ1-6	few	TRBV12-3/TRBV12-4	CASSASRLPYNSPLHF	TGTGCCAGCAGTGCCAGCAGGCTACCCTATAATTCACCCCTCCACTTT
TRBD2	TRBJ2-1	few	TRBV12-3/TRBV12-4	CASRASGLANNEQFF	TGTGCCAGCAGAGCAAGCGGACTAGCCAACAATGAGCAGTTCTTC
TRBD2	TRBJ2-3	few	TRBV5-1	CASSLRGGTDTQYF	TGCGCCAGCAGCTTGCGGGGGGGCACAGATACGCAGTATTTT
.	TRBJ1-3	many	TRBV7-9	CASSFSGNTIYF	TGTGCCAGCAGCTTCTCTGGAAACACCATATATTTT
TRBD2	TRBJ2-3	.	TRBV20-1	CSARDRASGATDTQYF	TGCAGTGCTAGAGATAGGGCTAGCGGGGCGACAGATACGCAGTATTTT
.	TRBJ1-6	.	TRBV5-6	CASVQNSPLHF	TGTGCCAGCGTACAGAATTCACCCCTCCACTTT
TRBD1	TRBJ2-7	once	TRBV27	CASMPGQGLSYEQYF	TGTGCCAGCATGCCGGGACAGGGACTTTCCTACGAGCAGTACTTC
.	TRBJ2-7	.	TRBV30	CAWRRDSNYEQYF	TGTGCCTGGAGGCGGGACAGCAACTACGAGCAGTACTTC
.	TRBJ1-1	few	TRBV12-3/TRBV12-4	CASSIPGQNTEAFF	TGTGCCAGCAGCATACCGGGACAGAACACTGAAGCTTTCTTT
TRBD2	TRBJ2-3	few	TRBV7-2	CASSPGLAVTDTQYF	TGTGCCAGCAGTCCGGGACTAGCGGTCACAGATACGCAGTATTTT
.	TRBJ2-3	.	TRBV29-1	CSVESDGTDTQYF	TGCAGCGTTGAATCCGACGGCACAGATACGCAGTATTTT
.	TRBJ2-3	few	TRBV11-2	CASSFSSDTQYF	TGTGCCAGCAGCTTCAGCTCAGATACGCAGTATTTT
TRBD1	TRBJ1-5	few	TRBV20-1	CSANPTGRSNQPQHF	TGCAGTGCTAACCCGACAGGGCGAAGCAATCAGCCCCAGCATTTT
.	TRBJ2-7	.	TRBV28	CASSPSVPSYEQYF	TGTGCCAGCAGTCCCTCTGTGCCCTCCTACGAGCAGTACTTC
TRBD2	TRBJ2-5	few	TRBV7-2	CASRLAGGLQETQYF	TGTGCCAGCAGACTAGCGGGAGGGCTCCAAGAGACCCAGTACTTC
.	TRBJ2-3	few	TRBV7-9	CASSSGANSNTDTQYF	TGTGCCAGCAGCTCGGGGGCCAATTCTAACACAGATACGCAGTATTTT